This TCR beta chain was recovered during a study of T cells in Graves' hyperthyroidism and ophthalmopathy. A lack of ophthalmopathy progression within 18 months defined stable Graves' hyperthyroidism. Germline V gene data show CDR1 as SGHRS and CDR2 as YFSETQ. With 3 bases clipped from V and 6 bases from J, the junction kept 5 bases outside the gene matches. This CDR3 spans 14 amino acids. It was RNA transcripts that yielded the amplified TCR beta CDR3 regions. First-round RT-PCR targeting the TCR CDR3 was performed with the HTBI primer set. Via MiXCR, TCRdb re-called the multiplex PCR reads, giving one row per CDR3 protein. The sample includes hundreds of thousands of distinct CDR3 sequences, over 15% of them seen just once.

The source material was blood. This TCR was recovered from a woman between 18 and 30 years old with Graves' hyperthyroidism. This chain uses TRBV5-1 with TRBJ2-2, with TRBD2 matching over 7 bases. CDR3 coding DNA: TGCGCCAGCAGCTATGGACTAGTCGCCGGGGAGCTGTTTTTT. This encodes CASSYGLVAGELFF.